These 14 T cell receptor beta chains share one sample of origin, sequenced in a study of T cell clonality in common variable immunodeficiency. General study findings and limits: In common variable immunodeficiency, TCR beta chains reportedly carried fewer deletions and N-nucleotide insertions.

Sequencing was performed with immunoSEQ multiplex PCR; in TCRdb, only in-frame clones are kept and a portion is missing. The specimen has about 15,000 clones, none found just once. For these receptors, no antigen is known. Sequenced material: peripheral blood mononuclear cells. These TCRs come from a human donor with common variable immunodeficiency.

Note on this clone: The read halts 3 residues ahead of the CDR3 end, with the missing end drawn from the germline J gene. The rearrangement joins TRBV7-9 to TRBJ2-7; 7 bases match TRBD1. Germline V CDR1 and CDR2: SEHNR, FQNEAQ (reference sequence). After removal of 2 bases from V and 5 bases from J, the junction contained 9 bases not matched to a gene. CDR3 length: 15 amino acids. CDR3: CASSLPTGKMNEQYF. The DNA read from the CDR3 is TGTGCCAGCAGCTTACCGACAGGGAAGATGAACGAG.

This clone was found a few times. The read finishes 3 residues shy of the CDR3 end, and the germline J gene is used to complete it. J is TRBJ1-2 and V is TRBV19; 9 nucleotides agree with TRBD1. The CDR3 runs 19 residues. Germline CDR1 reads LNHDA; CDR2 reads SQIVND (reference sequence). Trimming cost V 3 bases and J 3 bases; bases outside gene matches: 17. The part of the CDR3 DNA that was read is TGTGCCAGTAGTATCTCCCCGTGGGCACAGGGGGCGACTGACTATGGC. Amino acid sequence: CASSISPWAQGATDYG. The whole CDR3 sequence reads CASSISPWAQGATDYGYTF.

This clone appeared many times. The CDR3 end is not reached by the read, which stops 3 residues before it; the germline J gene fills it in. The chain is built from TRBV18 and TRBJ2-2; 9 bases line up with TRBD1. The CDR3 is 15 amino acids. Germline loops: CDR1 KGHSH, CDR2 LQKENI. V dropped 7 bases and J dropped 2; count of bases not matched to a gene: 5. The chain's CDR3 is CASLGQGRNTGELFF. The sequenced CDR3 bases are TGTGCCAGCTTGGGACAGGGCCGTAACACCGGGGAG.

Turning to this clone: The read ends 3 residues before the CDR3 terminus; that terminus is restored from the germline J gene. V is TRBV20-1 and J is TRBJ2-7, with 7 bases aligning to TRBD2. CDR1 is DFQATT and CDR2 is SNEGSKA in the germline V gene (reference sequence). The V segment lost 3 bases and the J segment 3 bases; nucleotides outside the gene matches: 5. This CDR3 has 13 amino acids. The CDR3 region is CSARAGDLYEQYF. Incomplete CDR3 DNA: TGCAGTGCTAGGGCGGGGGACCTCTACGAG.

This clone was picked up a small number of times. The sequence runs out 3 residues before the end of the CDR3; the remainder is reconstructed from the germline J gene. The chain has TRBV18 and TRBJ2-1, with unresolved D. CDR3 size: 17 residues. CDR1 and CDR2 from the germline V gene are KGHSH and LQKENI. V was trimmed by 2 bases and J by 4 bases, leaving 18 bases between them. The CDR3 bases that were read are TGTGCCAGCTCACCAATATCGCCTCGGCGGAATTACAATGAG. It specifies CASSPISPRRNYNE. The CDR3 in its entirety is CASSPISPRRNYNEQFF.

This clone was detected a few times. The read ends 3 residues before the CDR3 terminus; that terminus is restored from the germline J gene. The J gene is TRBJ2-1, the V gene TRBV6-1, with 8 bases matching TRBD2. V gave up 2 bases and J gave up 6 bases; unmatched junction bases: 6. Germline CDR1 reads MNHNS; CDR2 reads SASEGT. The CDR3 extends over 15 amino acids. The part of the CDR3 DNA that was read is TGTGCCAGCAGTGAACGAACTAGCGGCCTCAATGAG. Translating gives CASSERTSGLNE. The CDR3 as a whole reads CASSERTSGLNEQFF.

This clone was found a few times. The sequence runs out 3 residues before the end of the CDR3; the remainder is reconstructed from the germline J gene. The chain is built from TRBV7-9 and TRBJ2-7, with D maybe TRBD1 (6 bases). CDR1 is SEHNR and CDR2 is FQNEAQ in the germline V gene (reference sequence). This CDR3 region has 12 residues. CDR3 residues: CSIAQGSYEQYF. The sequenced part of the CDR3 DNA is TGTTCCATCGCACAGGGAAGCTACGAG.

Notes on this clone: The sequence runs out 3 residues before the end of the CDR3; the remainder is reconstructed from the germline J gene. The rearrangement uses TRBV7-9 and TRBJ1-1, with D possibly TRBD1 on 5 matching bases. V lost 1 base, J lost 6 bases, and 12 bases lay in between. This CDR3 region has 14 residues. Germline V gene data show CDR1 as SEHNR and CDR2 as FQNEAQ (reference sequence). The CDR3 here is CASSLGDRPSEAFF. The part of the CDR3 DNA that was read is TGTGCCAGCAGCTTAGGCGACAGACCCTCTGAA.

A word on this clone: The CDR3 is cut off 3 residues early in the read; its end comes from the germline J gene. This chain connects TRBV29-1 to TRBJ1-2, with 7 bases aligning to TRBD1. This CDR3 has 12 residues. Looked up from germline, CDR1 is SQVTM and CDR2 is ANQGSEA. CDR3 DNA (partial): TGCAGCGTTGAGCAGGGGGACGGAGGC. Translating gives CSVEQGDGG. The full CDR3 sequence reads CSVEQGDGGYTF.

This clone has a handful of counts. The CDR3 end is not reached by the read, which stops 3 residues before it; the germline J gene fills it in. The rearrangement uses TRBV30 and TRBJ1-4, with TRBD1 matching over 8 bases. CDR3 length: 15 residues. Germline CDR1 GTSNPN, CDR2 SVGIG (reference sequence). Trimming removed 0 bases from V and 7 bases from J; junction bases left unmatched: 7. The CDR3 sequence is CAWSVPGRGREKLFF. The CDR3 DNA, read in part, is TGTGCCTGGAGTGTACCCGGCAGGGGGCGTGAAAAA. Combining the CDR3 with reference TRBV30 and TRBJ1-4 gives the whole variable domain SQTIHQWPATLVQPVGSPLSLECTVEGTSNPNLYWYRQAAGRGLQLLFYSVGIGQISSEVPQNLSASRPQDRQFILSSKKLLLSDSGFYLCAWSVPGRGREKLFFGSGTQLSVL.

This clone was counted many times. The CDR3 end falls 3 residues outside the read, so it is completed with the germline J gene. V is TRBV29-1 and J is TRBJ1-1; a possible D gene is TRBD1 (5 bases). Between the trimmed V and J ends, which lost 4 bases and 4 bases, there was a span of 16 bases. The germline gives CDR1 SQVTM, CDR2 ANQGSEA. The CDR3 loop spans 14 amino acids. The CDR3 sequence: CSVGPRERGTEAFF. The sequenced part of the CDR3 DNA is TGCAGCGTTGGCCCCCGGGAGAGGGGCACTGAA.

With respect to this clone: The read terminates 3 residues before the CDR3 end, so the remaining end is supplied by the germline J gene. This sequence joins TRBV7-2 and TRBJ2-7; D remains unclear. The V gene's germline CDR1 is SGHTA and CDR2 FQGNSA. The CDR3 is made up of 12 amino acids. V was clipped by 1 base and J by 6 bases, with 7 bases between them. The CDR3 is CASSLELGEQYF. The CDR3 bases that were read are TGTGCCAGCAGCTTAGAACTCGGCGAG. The full variable domain, in which reference TRBV7-2 and TRBJ2-7 provide the parts outside the CDR3, is GAGVSQSPSNKVTEKGKDVELRCDPISGHTALYWYRQSLGQGLEFLIYFQGNSAPDKSGLPSDRFSAERTGGSVSTLTIQRTQQEDSAVYLCASSLELGEQYFGPGTRLTVT.

This clone came up many times. The CDR3 end is not reached by the read, which stops 3 residues before it; the germline J gene fills it in. The chain recombines TRBV5-1 with TRBJ1-4; 9 positions match TRBD1. The CDR3 is made up of 14 amino acids. In germline, CDR1 is SGHRS, CDR2 YFSETQ. V was clipped by 4 bases and J by 7 bases; unmatched bases: 5. The CDR3 reads CASSKGQGGEKLFF. The covered CDR3 bases are TGCGCCAGCAGCAAGGGACAGGGTGGTGAAAAA.

A word on this clone: The read comes to an end 3 residues before the CDR3 does, leaving the germline J gene to fill in the end. The genes are TRBV19 and TRBJ2-1; 16 positions match TRBD2. Per the germline V gene, CDR1 is LNHDA and CDR2 is SQIVND (reference sequence). The V and J ends lost 8 bases and 6 bases, in that order; junction bases with no gene match: 13. The length of the CDR3 is 18 residues. The chain's CDR3 is CASRPGGLAGGAPNEQFF. CDR3 bases read: TGTGCCAGTCGCCCAGGGGGACTAGCGGGAGGGGCCCCCAATGAG.